This TCR beta chain derives from a study of high-grade serous ovarian cancer treatment subgroups (dated by TCRdb to the early 2020s). Context from the whole study: On average, each sample produced about 14,000 sequencing reads and several thousand unique TCR beta rearrangements. Under a laparoscopic triage algorithm, patients with high-grade serous ovarian cancer were grouped by complete gross resection or by neoadjuvant chemotherapy response, and the study profiled the TCR beta repertoires of these patients. The approximately 30-patient cohort included roughly 10 patients with no residual disease after primary surgery (R0), roughly 10 excellent NACT responders, and roughly 10 poor NACT responders. One primary tumor sample and two metastatic tumor samples were collected from each patient, for a total of roughly 90 samples.

V drops 4 bases and J drops 3 bases, leaving 10 bases in between. The CDR3 numbers 13 residues from cysteine through phenylalanine. The only DNA kept is the CDR3, 39 bases in frame from the first base. Via the germline V gene (reference sequence), CDR1 is LNHDA and CDR2 SQIVND. The 70 to 90 tumor samples underwent high-throughput TCR profiling using ImmunoSEQ. The original methods were these. Repertoire diversity metrics included richness (unique productive sequences), clonality, evenness and relatedness; Bhattacharyya coefficient assessed similarity between samples. Conclusions stayed consistent in a sensitivity analysis that left out TCRs with fewer than two reads. Not all clones reach the TCRdb copy of this immuneACCESS table, which keeps in-frame sequences only. Checked studies attribute under half of the gap to unresolved V genes and leave the rest unexplained. The V and J calls and clone size were taken over from that table, and D and trimming were inferred from the DNA. This sample holds about 1,500 clones; roughly 69% were observed only once. The biggest ten clones account for roughly a quarter of the sample.

Tumor samples were collected prior to definitive surgery or chemotherapy. Genomic DNA extraction was performed by the MD Anderson Biospecimen Extraction Resource, and TCR sequencing was carried out by the MD Anderson Cancer Genomics Laboratory. This clone qualifies as hyperexpanded (1% or more). Its antigen is not yet known. Within one base of it there is no much larger clone, and no base qualities were kept. The study at large found these results: Repertoire similarity between tumors of the same patient ranged about 0.095 to 0.85, whereas almost no similarity was seen between different patients. Neoantigen level correlated positively with TCR clonal relatedness, and copy number variation and mutation load from whole-genome sequencing showed a positive trend with TCR clonal relatedness. Because bulk tumor TCR sequencing provided no spatial information, insight into HGSC tumor complexity and diversity was limited. The TCR repertoire analyses centered on CDR3, leaving CDR1 and CDR2 unanalyzed.

The sequence derives from a human donor with high-grade serous ovarian cancer. The chain is assembled from TRBV19 and TRBJ2-7; a tentative D match to TRBD2 spans 6 bases. The material sequenced was tumor tissue. The CDR3 protein is CASSKQGGYEQYF. The DNA sequence is TGTGCCAGTAGTAAGCAGGGAGGCTACGAGCAGTACTTC.